What follows are 8 T cell receptor beta chains derived from one specimen sequenced in a study of tumor and adjacent non-tumor tissue in lung cancer (dated by TCRdb to 2016 to 2019). RNA was isolated from bulk, unsorted tissue, and RNA quality was assessed with a NanoDrop ND-1000 and an Agilent 2100. For the normal lung samples, distant non-tumor tissue was collected more than 3 cm away from the tumor edge. Libraries were constructed by multiplex PCR. Sequencer: Illumina HiSeq 2500. TCRbeta libraries were built by three rounds of nested PCR using primers (Table S4), following protocols modified from ARM-PCR. Through fastp at Q25 and MiXCR, TCRdb rebuilt clones from the public reads, retaining in-frame beta chains. Every CDR3 protein is listed once, alongside the most common genes and DNA of its rows. This sample has about 98,000 distinct CDR3 sequences in its table, and less than 85% of those were observed once. The ten largest clonotypes hold around 30% of the sample.

Material for sequencing was distant non-tumor lung tissue. Every receptor here comes from a man between 60 and 75 years old with small cell lung cancer.

In regard to this clonotype: The CDR3 carries no conserved terminal phenylalanine or tryptophan, so it likely arises from a read error. The CDR3 nucleotides are TGTGCCAGCAGCTCAGAATCGAGGACTAGCGTGAGTTGTAATGAGCAGTTCTTG. It yields the protein CASSSESRTSVSCNEQFL. The chain is built from TRBV11-1 and TRBJ2-1, with TRBD2 matching 9 bases. In germline, CDR1 is SGHAT, CDR2 FQDESV (reference sequence). With V trimmed by 4 bases and J by 7 bases, 17 bases remained unmatched. CDR3 length: 18 residues.

With respect to this clonotype: Relative to the germline gene, one junction end is altered; a read error may explain this. V and J are TRBV29-1 and TRBJ2-2; weak D call: TRBD2 (5 bases). This CDR3 has 14 amino acids. Germline V gene sequence: CDR1 SQVTM, CDR2 ANQGSEA. The DNA for the CDR3 is TGCAGTGTTGCACCGATCAGGAACACCGGGGAACTGTTTTTT. This sequence encodes CSVAPIRNTGELFF.

To note about this clonotype: The conserved closing phenylalanine or tryptophan is absent in this CDR3, likely reflecting a read error. The gene calls are TRBV4-2 and TRBJ2-2; D may be TRBD2 (5 bases). The CDR3 is made up of 16 amino acids. Germline assignment: CDR1 LGHNA and CDR2 YNFKEQ. In DNA form, the CDR3 reads TGTGCCAGCAGTCGAGATCTGAGGGCCAACACAGGGGAGCTGTTTATT. The encoded protein is CASSRDLRANTGELFI.

This clonotype has only one observation. It is likely a read error, because the conserved phenylalanine at the end of the CDR3 is missing. The chain links TRBV4-1 to TRBJ2-2, with D tentatively TRBD2 (6 bases). V lost 3 bases, J lost 7 bases, and 21 bases lay in between. Looked up from germline, CDR1 is MGHRA and CDR2 is YSYEKL. This CDR3 is built from 17 residues. DNA of the CDR3: TGCGCCAGCAGCCACCCCATCATGTGGGGGGTCGACGGGGAGCTGTTTTCT. Protein product: CASSHPIMWGVDGELFS.

Comment on this clonotype: The junction and the germline gene differ at one end; a read error may be behind it. This chain connects TRBV29-1 to TRBJ2-5, with D possibly matching TRBD2 (5 bases). The length of the CDR3 is 17 residues. CDR1 is SQVTM, CDR2 ANQGSEA, per germline. The CDR3 protein is CSFETVDSIGMYETQYF. For the CDR3, the DNA is TGCAGCTTTGAAACGGTCGACTCGATCGGGATGTACGAGACCCAGTACTTC.

In the case of this clonotype: The CDR3 does not close with the conserved phenylalanine or tryptophan, likely indicating a read error. This sequence joins TRBV11-2 and TRBJ2-1; 11 nucleotides align to TRBD2. Per germline, CDR1 SGHAT and CDR2 FQNNGV. The CDR3 consists of 16 residues. The V gene end was trimmed by 5 bases and the J gene end by 12 bases; junction bases not matched to a gene: 15. The CDR3 region is CASSGLAGGPTTGQFY. The CDR3 DNA reads TGTGCCAGCAGCGGTTTAGCGGGAGGGCCTACCACTGGGCAGTTCTAC.

Note on this clonotype: The junction departs from germline at one end; a sequencing error may be responsible. The V and J genes are TRBV13 and TRBJ1-6; no clear D. The CDR3 length is 17 residues. Germline CDR1 is PRHDT and CDR2 is FYEKMQ (reference sequence). The CDR3 DNA sequence: TGTGCCAGTAGGCAAAACGACGGAAGCTCCTATATTTCACCCCTCCACTTT. As protein: CASRQNDGSSYISPLHF.

Details on this clonotype: This likely comes from a read error, as the CDR3 has no conserved phenylalanine or tryptophan at its end. The chain joins TRBV11-3 to TRBJ2-7; TRBD2 might be the D (6 bases). Germline lookup yields CDR1 SGHNT and CDR2 YENEEA. This CDR3 is built from 12 residues. This CDR3 reads CVSSFGGHKQYL. CDR3 nucleotides: TGTGTCAGCAGCTTCGGGGGTCACAAGCAGTACCTC.